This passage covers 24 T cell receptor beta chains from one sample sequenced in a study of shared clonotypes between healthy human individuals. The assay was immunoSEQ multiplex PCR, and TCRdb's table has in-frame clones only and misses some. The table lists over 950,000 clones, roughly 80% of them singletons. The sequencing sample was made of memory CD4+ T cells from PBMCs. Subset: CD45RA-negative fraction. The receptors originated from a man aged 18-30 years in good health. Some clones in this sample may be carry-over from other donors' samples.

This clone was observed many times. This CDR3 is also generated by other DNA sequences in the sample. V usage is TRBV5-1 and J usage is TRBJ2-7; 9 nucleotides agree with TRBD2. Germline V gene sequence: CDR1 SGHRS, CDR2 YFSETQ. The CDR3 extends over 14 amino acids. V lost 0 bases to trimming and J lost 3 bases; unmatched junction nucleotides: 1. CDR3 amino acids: CASSLVSGSYEQYF. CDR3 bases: TGCGCCAGCAGCTTGGTTAGCGGGAGCTACGAGCAGTACTTC.

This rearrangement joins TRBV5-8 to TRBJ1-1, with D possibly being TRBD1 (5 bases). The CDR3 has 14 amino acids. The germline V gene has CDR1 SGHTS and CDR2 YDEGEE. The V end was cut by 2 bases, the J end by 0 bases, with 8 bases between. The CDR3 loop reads CASSLGTLNTEAFF. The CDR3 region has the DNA TGTGCCAGCAGCTTAGGGACGCTGAACACTGAAGCTTTCTTT.

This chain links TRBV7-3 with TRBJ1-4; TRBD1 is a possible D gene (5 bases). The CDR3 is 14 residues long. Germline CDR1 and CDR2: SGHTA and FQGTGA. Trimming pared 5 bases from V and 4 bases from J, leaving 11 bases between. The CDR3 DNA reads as TGTGCCAGCAGCACGGGGCAGGGTAATGAAAAACTGTTTTTT. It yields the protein CASSTGQGNEKLFF.

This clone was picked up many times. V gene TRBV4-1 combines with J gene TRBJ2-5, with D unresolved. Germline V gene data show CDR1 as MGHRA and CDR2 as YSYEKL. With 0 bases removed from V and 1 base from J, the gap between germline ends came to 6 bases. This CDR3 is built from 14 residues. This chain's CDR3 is CASSQDGLQETQYF. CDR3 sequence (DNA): TGCGCCAGCAGCCAAGACGGTCTCCAAGAGACCCAGTACTTC.

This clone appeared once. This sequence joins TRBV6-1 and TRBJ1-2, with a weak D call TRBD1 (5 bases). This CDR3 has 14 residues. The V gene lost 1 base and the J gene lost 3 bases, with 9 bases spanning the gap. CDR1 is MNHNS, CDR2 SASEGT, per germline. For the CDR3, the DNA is TGTGCCAGCAGTGAAGGAGGGACTTACTATGGCTACACCTTC. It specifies CASSEGGTYYGYTF.

CDR3 sequence (DNA): TGTGCCACCAGCAGGCCCGGGACTAGCGGGAATGAGCAGTTCTTC. Protein product: CATSRPGTSGNEQFF. The chain carries TRBV15 and TRBJ2-1; the match to TRBD2 covers 12 bases. Trimming cost V 3 bases and J 7 bases; bases outside gene matches: 4. The V gene's germline CDR1 is LNHNV and CDR2 YYDKDF (reference sequence). The CDR3 spans 15 residues.

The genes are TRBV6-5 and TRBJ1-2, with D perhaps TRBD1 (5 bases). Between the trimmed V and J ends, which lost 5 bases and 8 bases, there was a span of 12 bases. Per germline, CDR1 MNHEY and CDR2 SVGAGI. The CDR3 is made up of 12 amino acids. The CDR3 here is CASSSTWGGYTF. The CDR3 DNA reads TGTGCCAGCAGTAGCACTTGGGGGGGCTACACCTTC.

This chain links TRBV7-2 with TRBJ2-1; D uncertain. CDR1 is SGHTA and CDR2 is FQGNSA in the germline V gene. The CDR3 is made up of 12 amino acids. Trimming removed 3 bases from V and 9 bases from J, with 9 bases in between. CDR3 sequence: CASSFIGSEQFF. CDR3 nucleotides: TGTGCCAGCAGCTTCATAGGAAGTGAGCAGTTCTTC.

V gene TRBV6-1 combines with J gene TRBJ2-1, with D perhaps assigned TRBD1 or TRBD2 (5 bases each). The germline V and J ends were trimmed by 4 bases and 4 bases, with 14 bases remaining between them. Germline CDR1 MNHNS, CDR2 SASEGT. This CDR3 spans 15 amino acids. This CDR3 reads CASSGGVGQYNEQFF. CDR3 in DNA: TGTGCCAGCAGTGGGGGAGTAGGACAATACAATGAGCAGTTCTTC.

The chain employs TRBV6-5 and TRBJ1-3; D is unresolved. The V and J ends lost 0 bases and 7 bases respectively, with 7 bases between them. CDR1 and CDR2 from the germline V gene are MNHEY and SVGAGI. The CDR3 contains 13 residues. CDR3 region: CASSYSRENTIYF. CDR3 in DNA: TGTGCCAGCAGTTACTCTAGGGAGAACACCATATATTTT.

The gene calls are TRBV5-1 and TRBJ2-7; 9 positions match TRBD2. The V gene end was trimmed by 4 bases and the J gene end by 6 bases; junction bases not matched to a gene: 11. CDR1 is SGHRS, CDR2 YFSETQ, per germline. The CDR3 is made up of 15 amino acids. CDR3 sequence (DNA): TGCGCCAGCAGCCTGCTAGGTAGCGGGAGCCCCGAGCAGTACTTC. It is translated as CASSLLGSGSPEQYF.

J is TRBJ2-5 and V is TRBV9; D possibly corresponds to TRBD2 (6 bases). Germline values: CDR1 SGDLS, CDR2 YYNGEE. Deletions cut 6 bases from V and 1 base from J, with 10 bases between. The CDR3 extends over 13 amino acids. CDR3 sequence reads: CASNRELQETQYF. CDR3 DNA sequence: TGTGCCAGCAACCGGGAGCTCCAAGAGACCCAGTACTTC.

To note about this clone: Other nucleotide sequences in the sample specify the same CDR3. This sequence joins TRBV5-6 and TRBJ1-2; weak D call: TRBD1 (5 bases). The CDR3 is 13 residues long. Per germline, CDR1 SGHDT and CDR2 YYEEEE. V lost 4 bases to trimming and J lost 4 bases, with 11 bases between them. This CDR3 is CASSPGTGYGYTF. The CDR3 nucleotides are TGTGCCAGCAGCCCAGGGACCGGCTATGGCTACACCTTC.

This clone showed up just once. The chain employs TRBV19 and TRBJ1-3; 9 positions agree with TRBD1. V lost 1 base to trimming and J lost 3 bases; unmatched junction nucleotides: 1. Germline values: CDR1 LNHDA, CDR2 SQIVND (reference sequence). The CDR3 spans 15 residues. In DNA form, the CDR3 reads TGTGCCAGTAGTATAGGGACAGGGGATGGAAACACCATATATTTT. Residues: CASSIGTGDGNTIYF.

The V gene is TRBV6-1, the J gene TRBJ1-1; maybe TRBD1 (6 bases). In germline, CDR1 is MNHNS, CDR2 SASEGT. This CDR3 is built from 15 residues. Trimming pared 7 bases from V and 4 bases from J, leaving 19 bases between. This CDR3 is CASNSQRRGATEAFF. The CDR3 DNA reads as TGTGCCAGCAATTCCCAGAGGAGGGGGGCCACTGAAGCTTTCTTT.

The CDR3 here is CASSLPGSTYEQYF. In DNA form, the CDR3 reads TGTGCCAGCAGTTTACCCGGGAGTACCTACGAGCAGTACTTC. This chain uses TRBV28 with TRBJ2-7; the D gene is possibly TRBD2 (6 bases). V was shortened by 2 bases and J by 2 bases, with 10 bases between the two germline ends. Germline lookup yields CDR1 MDHEN and CDR2 SYDVKM. The CDR3 is made up of 14 amino acids. Together with reference TRBV28 and TRBJ2-7, the CDR3 gives the full variable domain: DVKVTQSSRYLVKRTGEKVFLECVQDMDHENMFWYRQDPGLGLRLIYFSYDVKMKEKGDIPEGYSVSREKKERFSLILESASTNQTSMYLCASSLPGSTYEQYFGPGTRLTVT.

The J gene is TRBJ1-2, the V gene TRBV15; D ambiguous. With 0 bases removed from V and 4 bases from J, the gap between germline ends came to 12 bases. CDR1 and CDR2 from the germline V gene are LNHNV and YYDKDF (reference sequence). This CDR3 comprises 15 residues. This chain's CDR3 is CATSRDHTRAYGYTF. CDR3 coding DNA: TGTGCCACCAGCAGAGATCACACGAGGGCCTATGGCTACACCTTC.

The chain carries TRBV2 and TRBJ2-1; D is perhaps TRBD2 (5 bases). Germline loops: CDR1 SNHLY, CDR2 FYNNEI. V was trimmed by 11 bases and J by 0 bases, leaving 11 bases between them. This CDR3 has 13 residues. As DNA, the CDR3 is TGTGCCGCCACTAGGAGCTCCTACAATGAGCAGTTCTTC. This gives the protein CAATRSSYNEQFF.

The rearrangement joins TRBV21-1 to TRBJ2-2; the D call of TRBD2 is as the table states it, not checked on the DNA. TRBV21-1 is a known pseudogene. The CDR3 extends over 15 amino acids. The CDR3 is CASSKQTEYTGELFF. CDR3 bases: TGTGCCAGCAGCAAGCAGACGGAGTACACCGGGGAGCTGTTTTTT.

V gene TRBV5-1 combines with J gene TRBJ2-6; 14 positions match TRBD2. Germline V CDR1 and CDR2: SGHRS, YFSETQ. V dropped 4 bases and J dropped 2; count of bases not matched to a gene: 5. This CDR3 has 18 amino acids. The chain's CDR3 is CASSTVGLAGAGANVLTF. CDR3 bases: TGCGCCAGCAGCACAGTGGGACTAGCGGGAGCTGGGGCCAACGTCCTGACTTTC.

The CDR3 here is CASGLVIGLTGDHYGYTF. The CDR3 nucleotides read TGTGCTAGTGGTTTGGTAATTGGTTTAACAGGGGATCACTATGGCTACACCTTC. V and J are TRBV12-5 and TRBJ1-2; 7 nucleotides match TRBD1. The CDR3 totals 18 residues. CDR1 and CDR2 from the germline V gene are LGHNT and FRNRAP. Trimming cost V 0 bases and J 3 bases; bases outside gene matches: 13.

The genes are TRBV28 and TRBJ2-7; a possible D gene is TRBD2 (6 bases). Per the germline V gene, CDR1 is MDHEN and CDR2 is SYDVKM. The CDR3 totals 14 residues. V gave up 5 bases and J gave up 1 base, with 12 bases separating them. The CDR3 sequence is CASSQPGLSYEQYF. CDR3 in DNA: TGTGCCAGCAGTCAACCGGGACTTTCCTACGAGCAGTACTTC.

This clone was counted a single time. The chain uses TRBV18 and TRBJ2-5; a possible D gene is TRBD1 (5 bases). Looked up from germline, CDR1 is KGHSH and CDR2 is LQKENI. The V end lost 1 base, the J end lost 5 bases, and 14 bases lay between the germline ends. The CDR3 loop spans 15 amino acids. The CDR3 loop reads CASSPQGNPAETQYF. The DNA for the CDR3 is TGTGCCAGCTCACCACAGGGGAACCCCGCCGAGACCCAGTACTTC.

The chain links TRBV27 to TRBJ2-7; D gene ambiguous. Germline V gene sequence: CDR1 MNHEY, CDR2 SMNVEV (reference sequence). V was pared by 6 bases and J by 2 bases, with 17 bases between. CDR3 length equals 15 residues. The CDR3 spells CASSSGGVGAYEQYF. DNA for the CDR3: TGTGCCAGCAGCTCGGGTGGGGTTGGGGCCTACGAGCAGTACTTC.